This TCR beta chain derives from a study of CD8 T cells in ankylosing spondylitis. This clonotype was seen many times. What it binds is not known. Overall study findings and caveats: For ankylosing spondylitis blood, a TCR beta motif of about eight highly homologous variants appeared characteristic.

The TCR beta libraries were generated through quantitative 5'-RACE incorporating molecular barcodes. One entry per CDR3 protein, called by TCRdb with MiXCR from the 5' RACE reads. The sample contains some 220,000 distinct CDR3 sequences, around 6.6% of which appear only once. CDR1 and CDR2 from the germline V gene are MNHEY and SMNVEV (reference sequence). V dropped 6 bases and J dropped 2; count of bases not matched to a gene: 5. CDR3 length: 14 amino acids. The chain carries TRBV27 and TRBJ2-3; 7 positions agree with TRBD2. Sample: blood, either unsorted or a sorted T cell fraction (not recorded which). The clonotype originates from a male donor with ankylosing spondylitis. Written as DNA, the CDR3 is TGTGCCAGCAGGTGGGGGGGAGCCACAGATACGCAGTATTTT. Its translation is CASRWGGATDTQYF.